This TCR beta chain was recorded in a study of CD8+CD57+ T cells in acquired aplastic anemia. As for the study in general: Isolated CD4+ and CD8+ cells, once sorted, yielded DNA averaging roughly 3 ug.

Study observations and caveats: Between patients and controls, CD8+ Simpson's diversity did not vary significantly.

Trimming cost V 4 bases and J 8 bases, with 12 bases left between them. Germline CDR1 reads LNHDA; CDR2 reads SQIVND (reference sequence). The CDR3 is made up of 14 amino acids. The count of this clonotype is one. Its specificity is unknown. Previously, flow cytometry had revealed CD8+CD57+ cell expansion in the patients chosen for sequencing. CDR3 and TCR beta VDJ profiling relied on a genomic DNA template. One entry per CDR3 protein results from TCRdb running MiXCR on the reads. The table has roughly 150,000 distinct CDR3 sequences, less than 50% seen once. This receptor was obtained from a human donor with aplastic anemia. The sample comprised sorted CD4+, CD8+, or CD8+CD57+ T cells (not recorded which) from PBMCs. V usage is TRBV19 and J usage is TRBJ1-6; D uncertain. The chain's CDR3 is CASSRSQRDSPLHF. Written as DNA, the CDR3 is TGTGCCAGTAGTAGGTCCCAGAGGGATTCACCCCTCCACTTT.